One and the same sample provided the 5 T cell receptor beta chains below, sequenced in a study of blood T cell repertoires in COVID-19. Sequencing used immunoSEQ multiplex PCR; TCRdb keeps in-frame clones, though not all of them. This sample yields around 120,000 clones, of which about 80% are seen a single time; 6.2% belongs to the top ten. Sample: peripheral blood. Every receptor here comes from a man aged 70-80 years with acute or convalescent COVID-19.

This chain connects TRBV5-6 to TRBJ2-7, with 7 bases matching TRBD1. Per germline, CDR1 SGHDT and CDR2 YYEEEE. This CDR3 contains 15 residues. The trim removed 1 base at V and 0 bases at J, leaving 4 bases unmatched. This chain's CDR3 is CASSLLDRPSYEQYF. The CDR3 nucleotides read TGTGCCAGCAGCTTGTTGGACAGGCCCTCCTACGAGCAGTACTTC.

CDR3 bases: TGTGCCAGCAGCTTAGTGCAGGGAACTGAAGCTTTCTTT. Its protein product is CASSLVQGTEAFF. The chain uses TRBV7-2 and TRBJ1-1; possible D gene TRBD1, 5 bases. Per the germline V gene, CDR1 is SGHTA and CDR2 is FQGNSA. Trimming pared 1 base from V and 5 bases from J, leaving 8 bases between. The CDR3 totals 13 residues.

V and J are TRBV9 and TRBJ2-3; the D gene is possibly TRBD2 (5 bases). Germline CDR1 reads SGDLS; CDR2 reads YYNGEE. This CDR3 is built from 15 residues. Deletions cut 1 base from V and 2 bases from J, with 11 bases between. CDR3 sequence: CASSVLDYDTDTQYF. Here the CDR3 DNA reads TGTGCCAGCAGCGTACTAGACTATGACACAGATACGCAGTATTTT.

The chain links TRBV11-1 to TRBJ2-1, with 7 bases aligning to TRBD2. V trimming: 7 bases; J trimming: 9 bases; junction bases outside the gene matches: 6. Germline V CDR1 and CDR2: SGHAT, FQDESV (reference sequence). The CDR3 covers 12 residues. In DNA form, the CDR3 reads TGTGCCAGCACCGGCTTAGCGGGTGAGCAGTTCTTC. Translating it yields CASTGLAGEQFF.

This chain joins TRBV9 and TRBJ2-6, with no clear D. Germline assignment: CDR1 SGDLS and CDR2 YYNGEE. The CDR3 has 15 residues. Trimming left V 2 bases short and J 0 bases short, with 6 bases between. The CDR3 is CASSVASSGANVLTF. In DNA form, the CDR3 reads TGTGCCAGCAGCGTTGCGAGCTCTGGGGCCAACGTCCTGACTTTC.